A single sample is the source of the 27 T cell receptor beta chains below, sequenced in a study of blood T cell repertoires in COVID-19 (dated by TCRdb to 2018 to 2021). Library method: the immunoSEQ multiplex PCR assay. TCRdb mirrors the immuneACCESS table, restricted to in-frame sequences. Some clones are absent from its copies; in checked studies, under half trace to an unresolved V gene, and the reason for the others is unknown. In this sample the table shows a few hundred thousand clones, about 89% of which occur a single time. Around 0.84% of the sample is in the top ten clones. Source material: peripheral blood. These receptors originate from a young man with acute or convalescent COVID-19.

This rearrangement joins TRBV27 to TRBJ2-1; TRBD2 matches 9 bases. Germline CDR1 and CDR2: MNHEY and SMNVEV (reference sequence). The CDR3 is made up of 15 amino acids. The J segment lost 8 bases and the V segment lost 3 bases, leaving 8 bases of the junction unmatched. In DNA form, the CDR3 reads TGTGCCAGCAGTTTCCACGGCGGGAGGGCCGATGAGCAGTTCTTC. It translates to CASSFHGGRADEQFF.

CDR3 sequence reads: CATEKTTANEQFF. CDR3 in DNA: TGTGCCACGGAGAAAACAACGGCAAATGAGCAGTTCTTC. The chain employs TRBV24-1 and TRBJ2-1, with no clear D. Germline values: CDR1 KGHDR, CDR2 SFDVKD. The length of the CDR3 is 13 residues. Trimming stripped 10 bases from V and 7 bases from J, with 16 bases between.

The CDR3 region is CASGIGVGTEAFF. In DNA, the CDR3 is TGTGCTAGTGGTATAGGGGTAGGCACTGAAGCTTTCTTT. This chain connects TRBV12-5 to TRBJ1-1; D may be TRBD1 (5 bases). Germline assignment: CDR1 LGHNT and CDR2 FRNRAP. CDR3 size: 13 residues. Between the trimmed V and J ends, which lost 5 bases and 4 bases, there was a span of 11 bases.

This clone occurred once. The genes are TRBV9 and TRBJ2-6; weak D call: TRBD1 (5 bases). The V gene lost 0 bases and the J gene lost 3 bases, with 16 bases spanning the gap. The CDR3 totals 18 residues. Germline CDR1 reads SGDLS; CDR2 reads YYNGEE. The CDR3 region has the DNA TGTGCCAGCAGCGTAGCTTATGCAGGGTACCATGGGGCCAACGTCCTGACTTTC. Translating it yields CASSVAYAGYHGANVLTF.

This chain links TRBV6-5 with TRBJ1-6, with unresolved D. The CDR3 covers 13 residues. Germline loops: CDR1 MNHEY, CDR2 SVGAGI. Trimming removed 8 bases from V and 5 bases from J, with 10 bases in between. The CDR3 nucleotides are TGTGCCAGCGCGCCGGGGAATAATTCACCCCTCCACTTT. Translating gives CASAPGNNSPLHF.

V and J are TRBV2 and TRBJ1-1, with 7 bases lining up with TRBD1. The junction had 7 bases not matched to a gene; V was cut back by 5 bases and J by 7 bases. Germline V gene data show CDR1 as SNHLY and CDR2 as FYNNEI. This CDR3 has 13 residues. The CDR3 here is CASSMVRGVEAFF. The CDR3 DNA reads TGTGCCAGCAGTATGGTCAGGGGGGTTGAAGCTTTCTTT.

V is TRBV30 and J is TRBJ1-2; 7 bases match TRBD1. This CDR3 spans 13 amino acids. With 5 bases clipped from V and 5 bases from J, the junction kept 8 bases outside the gene matches. Germline values: CDR1 GTSNPN, CDR2 SVGIG (reference sequence). The chain's CDR3 is CAWRLQGSYGYTF. The CDR3 nucleotides are TGTGCCTGGCGTTTACAGGGGAGTTATGGCTACACCTTC.

The rearrangement links TRBV7-8 to TRBJ2-1, with D possibly being TRBD2 (6 bases). The CDR3 contains 22 residues. Germline V gene lookup returns CDR1 SGHVS and CDR2 FQNEAQ. The germline V and J ends were trimmed by 6 bases and 4 bases, with 37 bases remaining between them. Here the CDR3 reads CASSPYPRGGGNQISTYNEQFF. Written as DNA, the CDR3 is TGTGCCAGCAGTCCATACCCTCGGGGTGGCGGGAATCAAATTAGTACTTACAATGAGCAGTTCTTC.

The chain links TRBV2 to TRBJ2-7; D possibly corresponds to TRBD1 (8 bases). Trimming took off 7 bases at V and 6 bases at J, with 19 bases between the two ends. The CDR3 runs 14 residues. Per the germline V gene, CDR1 is SNHLY and CDR2 is FYNNEI. The CDR3 sequence: CASKIDRGGSEQYF. The CDR3, as DNA: TGTGCCAGCAAAATAGACAGGGGAGGGTCCGAGCAGTACTTC.

The rearrangement uses TRBV4-2 and TRBJ1-1; 7 nucleotides align to TRBD1. This CDR3 contains 15 residues. V was pared by 7 bases and J by 0 bases, with 8 bases of the junction left unmatched. CDR1 and CDR2 (germline): LGHNA, YNFKEQ. The CDR3 protein is CASIQEGQMNTEAFF. The CDR3 nucleotides are TGTGCCAGCATCCAGGAGGGACAGATGAACACTGAAGCTTTCTTT.

This clone was found once. The chain couples TRBV25-1 to TRBJ1-1; tentatively, D is TRBD1 (5 bases). The CDR3 extends over 15 amino acids. V dropped 1 base and J dropped 6 bases, with 15 bases sitting between them. CDR1 and CDR2 (germline): MGHDK, SYGVNS. DNA for the CDR3: TGTGCCAGCAGTGAATCGGCAGGGTCGTTCTCTGAAGCTTTCTTT. This sequence encodes CASSESAGSFSEAFF.

This clone showed up just once. The genes are TRBV13 and TRBJ1-1, with 8 bases matching TRBD1. The CDR3 consists of 16 residues. CDR1 is PRHDT, CDR2 FYEKMQ, per germline (reference sequence). V was pared by 5 bases and J by 0 bases, with 8 bases of the junction left unmatched. CDR3 amino acids: CASSQDRGVLNTEAFF. The CDR3 nucleotides are TGTGCCAGCAGCCAAGACAGGGGCGTCCTGAACACTGAAGCTTTCTTT. The whole variable domain, remainder taken from reference TRBV13 and TRBJ1-1, is AAGVIQSPRHLIKEKRETATLKCYPIPRHDTVYWYQQGPGQDPQFLISFYEKMQSDKGSIPDRFSAQQFSDYHSELNMSSLELGDSALYFCASSQDRGVLNTEAFFGQGTRLTVV.

The V call is TRBV7-9, the J call TRBJ1-4, with D unresolved. Trimming stripped 2 bases from V and 0 bases from J, with 10 bases between. The CDR3 runs 16 residues. The germline CDR1 and CDR2 sequences are SEHNR and FQNEAQ (reference sequence). CDR3 bases: TGTGCCAGCAGCTTAAGGCCGGGAGCAACTAATGAAAAACTGTTTTTT. The encoded protein is CASSLRPGATNEKLFF.

The sample holds one count of this clone. The gene calls are TRBV6-5 and TRBJ2-1; TRBD1 matches at 10 bases. The CDR3 totals 13 residues. The junction had 4 bases not matched to a gene; V was cut back by 5 bases and J by 9 bases. The germline V gene encodes CDR1 MNHEY and CDR2 SVGAGI. The CDR3 is CASSRGQGSEQFF. The CDR3 DNA follows: TGTGCCAGCAGTCGGGGACAGGGGAGTGAGCAGTTCTTC.

Remarks on this clone: The same CDR3 can be traced to other DNA sequences in this sample. This sequence joins TRBV4-1 and TRBJ2-7; a weak D match, TRBD2 (7 bases). Germline CDR1 is MGHRA and CDR2 is YSYEKL. The CDR3 runs 14 residues. V lost 2 bases to trimming and J lost 3 bases, with 11 bases between them. The CDR3 coding sequence is TGCGCCAGCAGCCAAACGGGGGGCAGCTACGAGCAGTACTTC. This gives the protein CASSQTGGSYEQYF.

V gene TRBV6-2 or TRBV6-3 combines with J gene TRBJ2-1; no clear D gene. This CDR3 has 13 amino acids. Deletions cut 1 base from V and 4 bases from J, with 5 bases between. Germline V gene sequence: CDR1 MNHEY, CDR2 SVGEGT. Here the CDR3 DNA reads TGTGCCAGCAGTTACTTAGAATACAATGAGCAGTTCTTC. Translating gives CASSYLEYNEQFF.

The V call is TRBV5-6, the J call TRBJ1-4, with a tentative D call TRBD1 (6 bases). Germline CDR1 reads SGHDT; CDR2 reads YYEEEE. The CDR3 loop spans 13 amino acids. Trimming shortened V by 4 bases and J by 4 bases, and 8 bases separated the two germline ends. CDR3 sequence reads: CASSTRGNEKLFF. DNA for the CDR3: TGTGCCAGCAGCACCAGGGGTAATGAAAAACTGTTTTTT.

This clone was picked up one time. The chain has TRBV6-5 and TRBJ1-1; no clear D. There are 13 residues in the CDR3. The V gene lost 0 bases and the J gene lost 3 bases, with 5 bases spanning the gap. The germline gives CDR1 MNHEY, CDR2 SVGAGI. CDR3 protein: CASSYSSDTEAFF. The CDR3 DNA follows: TGTGCCAGCAGTTACTCTAGCGACACTGAAGCTTTCTTT.

J is TRBJ2-7 and V is TRBV14, with 8 nucleotides matching TRBD1. CDR1 is SGHDN, CDR2 FVKESK, per germline. The junction had 11 bases not matched to a gene; V was cut back by 4 bases and J by 3 bases. The CDR3 totals 16 residues. The CDR3 nucleotides read TGTGCCAGCAGCCTCCGGTGGACAGGGAACTACTACGAGCAGTACTTC. Protein sequence: CASSLRWTGNYYEQYF.

The chain carries TRBV7-9 and TRBJ1-2, with D possibly TRBD1 on 5 matching bases. V lost 4 bases and J 3 bases, leaving 12 bases between the germline ends. The CDR3 has 14 amino acids. The germline V gene encodes CDR1 SEHNR and CDR2 FQNEAQ (reference sequence). As DNA, the CDR3 is TGTGCCAGCAGCTCCCTACAGGTAGACTATGGCTACACCTTC. Protein sequence: CASSSLQVDYGYTF.

The V call is TRBV5-1, the J call TRBJ1-1; TRBD1 matches 7 bases. With 0 bases clipped from V and 5 bases from J, the junction kept 4 bases outside the gene matches. CDR1 SGHRS and CDR2 YFSETQ come from the germline V gene. The CDR3 runs 14 residues. CDR3 in amino acids: CASSLEGADTEAFF. In DNA, the CDR3 is TGCGCCAGCAGCTTGGAGGGGGCGGATACTGAAGCTTTCTTT. The full variable domain, completed using reference TRBV5-1 and TRBJ1-1, is KAGVTQTPRYLIKTRGQQVTLSCSPISGHRSVSWYQQTPGQGLQFLFEYFSETQRNKGNFPGRFSGRQFSNSRSEMNVSTLELGDSALYLCASSLEGADTEAFFGQGTRLTVV.

The chain couples TRBV19 to TRBJ2-1; the match to TRBD1 covers 10 bases. This CDR3 is 15 amino acids long. Germline CDR1 is LNHDA and CDR2 is SQIVND (reference sequence). J was trimmed by 8 bases and V by 6 bases; bases with no gene match: 10. The DNA of the CDR3 is TGTGCCAGTAGGAACCCGGGACAGGGGAGTGATGAGCAGTTCTTC. This sequence encodes CASRNPGQGSDEQFF.

This clone came up once. The CDR3 DNA reads TGCGCCAGCAGCCGAATTCAGGGGAGGGTAGCAGATACGCAGTATTTT. It specifies CASSRIQGRVADTQYF. The genes are TRBV5-1 and TRBJ2-3; D might be TRBD2 (7 bases). Germline V gives CDR1 SGHRS, CDR2 YFSETQ. The V end lost 4 bases, the J end lost 4 bases, and 19 bases lay between the germline ends. The CDR3 length is 16 residues.

This clone showed up just once. V gene TRBV28 combines with J gene TRBJ2-5, with TRBD1 matching over 8 bases. Looked up from germline, CDR1 is MDHEN and CDR2 is SYDVKM. CDR3 length: 15 amino acids. Unmatched junction bases numbered 6, after V lost 5 bases and J lost 1 base. Written as DNA, the CDR3 is TGTGCCAGCAGTGAGACAGGGGTTGGCCAAGAGACCCAGTACTTC. Amino acid sequence: CASSETGVGQETQYF.

The rearrangement links TRBV19 to TRBJ1-5; 9 bases map to TRBD1. There are 16 residues in the CDR3. The junction had 14 bases not matched to a gene; V was cut back by 7 bases and J by 7 bases. The germline gives CDR1 LNHDA, CDR2 SQIVND (reference sequence). Here the CDR3 reads CASTQRGQGRGQPQHF. The CDR3 DNA reads TGTGCCAGTACTCAAAGGGGACAGGGCCGAGGACAGCCCCAGCATTTT.

This clone was seen a single time. This chain uses TRBV28 with TRBJ2-4; 8 bases align to TRBD1. The CDR3 covers 16 residues. V lost 4 bases and J lost 0; bases outside the gene matches: 5. Germline loops: CDR1 MDHEN, CDR2 SYDVKM. The CDR3 sequence is CASSSWTGLAKNIQYF. DNA for the CDR3: TGTGCCAGCAGTTCCTGGACAGGGTTAGCCAAAAACATTCAGTACTTC.

This chain uses TRBV5-1 with TRBJ2-2, with TRBD2 matching over 7 bases. V gave up 0 bases and J gave up 4 bases; unmatched junction bases: 3. The CDR3 is 15 residues long. Germline CDR1 SGHRS, CDR2 YFSETQ. CDR3 nucleotide sequence: TGCGCCAGCAGCTTGGCTACTAGCGCCACCGGGGAGCTGTTTTTT. Amino acid sequence: CASSLATSATGELFF.